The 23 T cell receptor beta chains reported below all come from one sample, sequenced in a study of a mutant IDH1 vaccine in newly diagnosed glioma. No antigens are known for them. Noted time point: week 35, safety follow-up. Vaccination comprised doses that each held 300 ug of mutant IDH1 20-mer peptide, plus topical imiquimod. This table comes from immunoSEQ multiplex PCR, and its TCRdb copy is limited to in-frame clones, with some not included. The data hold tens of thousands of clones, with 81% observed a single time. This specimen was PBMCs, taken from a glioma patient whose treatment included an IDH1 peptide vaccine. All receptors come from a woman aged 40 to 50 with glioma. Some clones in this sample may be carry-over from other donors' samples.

In nucleotides, the CDR3 is TGTGCGGGGGTTGCCAGGGCGGGGGGCTACACCTTC. Amino acid sequence: CAGVARAGGYTF. This chain connects TRBV6-6 to TRBJ1-2; D possibly corresponds to TRBD1 (5 bases). This CDR3 has 12 residues. Germline assignment: CDR1 MNHNY and CDR2 SVGAGI (reference sequence).

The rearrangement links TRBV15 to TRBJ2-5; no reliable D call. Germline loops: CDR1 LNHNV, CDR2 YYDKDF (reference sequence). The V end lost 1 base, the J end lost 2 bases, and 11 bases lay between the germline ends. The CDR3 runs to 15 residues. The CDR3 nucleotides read TGTGCCACCAGCAGAGGGGTAGACGGGCAAGAGACCCAGTACTTC. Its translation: CATSRGVDGQETQYF.

CDR3 sequence reads: CASSRGQGGYGYTF. The CDR3 DNA follows: TGTGCCAGCAGTCGAGGACAGGGCGGCTATGGCTACACCTTC. The V gene is TRBV6-5, the J gene TRBJ1-2, with 8 bases aligning to TRBD1. This CDR3 contains 14 residues. V dropped 5 bases and J dropped 4; count of bases not matched to a gene: 6. In germline, CDR1 is MNHEY, CDR2 SVGAGI.

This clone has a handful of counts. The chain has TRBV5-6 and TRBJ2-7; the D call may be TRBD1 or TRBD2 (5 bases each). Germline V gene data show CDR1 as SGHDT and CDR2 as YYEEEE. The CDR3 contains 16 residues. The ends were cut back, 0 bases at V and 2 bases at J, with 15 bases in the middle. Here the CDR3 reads CASSLDRQGVPYEQYF. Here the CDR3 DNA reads TGTGCCAGCAGCTTGGATCGTCAGGGAGTCCCCTACGAGCAGTACTTC.

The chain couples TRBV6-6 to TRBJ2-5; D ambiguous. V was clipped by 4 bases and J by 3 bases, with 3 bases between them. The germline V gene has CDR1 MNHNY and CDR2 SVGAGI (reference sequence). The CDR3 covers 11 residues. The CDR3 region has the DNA TGTGCCAGCAGTTTCAAAGAGACCCAGTACTTC. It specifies CASSFKETQYF.

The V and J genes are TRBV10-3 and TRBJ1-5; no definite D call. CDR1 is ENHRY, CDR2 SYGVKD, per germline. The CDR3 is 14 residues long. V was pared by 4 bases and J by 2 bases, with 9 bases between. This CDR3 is CAISVENRNQPQHF. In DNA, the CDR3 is TGTGCCATCAGTGTGGAAAACCGCAATCAGCCCCAGCATTTT.

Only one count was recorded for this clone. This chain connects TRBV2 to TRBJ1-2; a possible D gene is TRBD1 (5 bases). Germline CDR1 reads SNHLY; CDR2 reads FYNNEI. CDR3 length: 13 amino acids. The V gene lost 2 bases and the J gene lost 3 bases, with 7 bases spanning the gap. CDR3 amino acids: CASSESRDYGYTF. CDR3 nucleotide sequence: TGTGCCAGCAGTGAATCCAGGGACTATGGCTACACCTTC.

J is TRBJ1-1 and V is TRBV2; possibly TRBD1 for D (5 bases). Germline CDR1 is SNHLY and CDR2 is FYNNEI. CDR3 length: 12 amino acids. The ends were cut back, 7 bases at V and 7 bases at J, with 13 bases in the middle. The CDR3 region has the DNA TGTGCCAGCATGGGACTGAAATATGAAGCTTTCTTT. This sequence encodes CASMGLKYEAFF. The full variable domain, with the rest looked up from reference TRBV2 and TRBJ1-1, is EPEVTQTPSHQVTQMGQEVILRCVPISNHLYFYWYRQILGQKVEFLVSFYNNEISEKSEIFDDQFSVERPDGSNFTLKIRSTKLEDSAMYFCASMGLKYEAFFGQGTRLTVV.

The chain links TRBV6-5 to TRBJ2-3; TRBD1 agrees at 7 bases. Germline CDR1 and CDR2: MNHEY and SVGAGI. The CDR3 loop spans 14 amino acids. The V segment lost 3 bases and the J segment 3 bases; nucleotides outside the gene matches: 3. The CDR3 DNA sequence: TGTGCCAGCAGTTATGCAGGGGGAACAGATACGCAGTATTTT. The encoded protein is CASSYAGGTDTQYF.

Written as DNA, the CDR3 is TGCGCCAGCAGCCAATGGGGAAATCAGCCCCAGCATTTT. This encodes CASSQWGNQPQHF. The rearrangement links TRBV4-1 to TRBJ1-5; no definite D call. V shed 2 bases and J shed 4 bases, with 6 bases lying between them. The CDR3 is 13 residues long. CDR1 is MGHRA and CDR2 is YSYEKL in the germline V gene.

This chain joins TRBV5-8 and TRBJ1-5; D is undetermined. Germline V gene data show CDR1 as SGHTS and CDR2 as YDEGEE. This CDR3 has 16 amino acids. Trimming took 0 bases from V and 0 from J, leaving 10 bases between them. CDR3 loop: CASSLVSAYSNQPQHF. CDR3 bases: TGTGCCAGCAGCTTGGTGTCAGCTTATAGCAATCAGCCCCAGCATTTT.

CDR3 residues: CATSRGGSGGLNGYTF. The CDR3 DNA follows: TGTGCCACCAGCAGAGGAGGGTCGGGCGGATTAAATGGCTACACCTTC. The chain couples TRBV15 to TRBJ1-2, with unresolved D. Trimming left V 1 base short and J 6 bases short, with 18 bases between. This CDR3 is 16 amino acids long. Germline V gene data show CDR1 as LNHNV and CDR2 as YYDKDF (reference sequence).

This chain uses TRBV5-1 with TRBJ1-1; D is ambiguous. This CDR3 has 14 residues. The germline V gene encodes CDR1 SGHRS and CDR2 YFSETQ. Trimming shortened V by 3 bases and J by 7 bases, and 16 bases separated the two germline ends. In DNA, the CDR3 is TGCGCCAGCAGCTCGAGCGGACGGAAGCGTGAAGCTTTCTTT. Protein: CASSSSGRKREAFF.

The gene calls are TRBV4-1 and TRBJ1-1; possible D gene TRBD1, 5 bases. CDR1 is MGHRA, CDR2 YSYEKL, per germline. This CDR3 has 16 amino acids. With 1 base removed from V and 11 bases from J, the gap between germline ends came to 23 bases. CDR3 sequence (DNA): TGCGCCAGCAGCCAAGCGCCGGCCGGGGGGTCGAAGACGGCTTTCTTT. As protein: CASSQAPAGGSKTAFF.

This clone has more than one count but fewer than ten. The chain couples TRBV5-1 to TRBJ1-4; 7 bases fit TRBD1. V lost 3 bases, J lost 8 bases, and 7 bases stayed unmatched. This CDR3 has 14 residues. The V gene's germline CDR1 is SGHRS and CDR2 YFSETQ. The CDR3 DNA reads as TGCGCCAGCAGCTCACAGGGGCAGAAGGAAAAACTGTTTTTT. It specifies CASSSQGQKEKLFF.

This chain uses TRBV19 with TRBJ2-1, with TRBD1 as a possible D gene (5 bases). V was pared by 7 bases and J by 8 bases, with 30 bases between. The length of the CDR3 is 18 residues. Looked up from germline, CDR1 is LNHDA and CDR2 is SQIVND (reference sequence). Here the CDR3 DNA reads TGTGCCAGTACCAGACTTCAGGGTTGGGCTGCGAGTGGTGATGAGCAGTTCTTC. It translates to CASTRLQGWAASGDEQFF.

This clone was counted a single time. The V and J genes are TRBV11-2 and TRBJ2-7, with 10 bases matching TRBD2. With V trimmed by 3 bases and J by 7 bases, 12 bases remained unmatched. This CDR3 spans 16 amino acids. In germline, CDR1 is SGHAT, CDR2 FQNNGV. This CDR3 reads CASSFMLAGEEWEQYF. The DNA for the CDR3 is TGTGCCAGCAGCTTTATGCTAGCGGGAGAGGAATGGGAGCAGTACTTC.

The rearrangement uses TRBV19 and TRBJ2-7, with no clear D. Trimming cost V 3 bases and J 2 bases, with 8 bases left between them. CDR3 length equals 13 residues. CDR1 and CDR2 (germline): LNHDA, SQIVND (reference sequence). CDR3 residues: CASSIGVAYEQYF. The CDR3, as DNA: TGTGCCAGTAGTATTGGGGTAGCCTACGAGCAGTACTTC.

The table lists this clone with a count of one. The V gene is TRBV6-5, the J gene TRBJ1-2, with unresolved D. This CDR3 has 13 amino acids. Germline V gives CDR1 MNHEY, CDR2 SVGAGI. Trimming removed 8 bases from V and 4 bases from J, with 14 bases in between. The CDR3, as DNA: TGTGCCAGCGCCCCAAGCGGTATCTATGGCTACACCTTC. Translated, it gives CASAPSGIYGYTF.

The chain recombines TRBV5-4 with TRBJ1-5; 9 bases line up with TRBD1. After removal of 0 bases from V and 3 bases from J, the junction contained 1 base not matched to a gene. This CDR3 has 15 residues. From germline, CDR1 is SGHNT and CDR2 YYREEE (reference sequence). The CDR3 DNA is TGTGCCAGCAGCTTGGGGACAGGGGACAATCAGCCCCAGCATTTT. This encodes CASSLGTGDNQPQHF.

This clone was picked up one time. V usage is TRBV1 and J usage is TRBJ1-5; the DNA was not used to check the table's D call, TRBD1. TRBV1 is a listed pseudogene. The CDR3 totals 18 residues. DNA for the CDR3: TGCACCAGCAGCCCCCGGGACAGGGTTAACAGTGGCAATCAGCCCCAGCATTTT. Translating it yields CTSSPRDRVNSGNQPQHF.

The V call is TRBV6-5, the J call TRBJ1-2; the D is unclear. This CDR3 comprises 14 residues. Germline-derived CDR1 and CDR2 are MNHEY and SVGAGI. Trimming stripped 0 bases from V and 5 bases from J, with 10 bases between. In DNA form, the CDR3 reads TGTGCCAGCAGTTACTCGAGCGAGACTTATGGCTACACCTTC. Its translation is CASSYSSETYGYTF.

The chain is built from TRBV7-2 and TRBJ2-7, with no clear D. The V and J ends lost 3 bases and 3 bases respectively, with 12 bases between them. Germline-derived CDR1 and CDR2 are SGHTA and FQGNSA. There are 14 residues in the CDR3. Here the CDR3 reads CASSFWTDDYEQYF. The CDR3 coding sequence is TGTGCCAGCAGCTTCTGGACGGATGACTACGAGCAGTACTTC.